The 11 T cell receptor beta chains reported below all come from one sample, sequenced in a study of beta chain features in type 1 diabetes (dated by TCRdb to about 2018). Libraries were made using the immunoSEQ multiplex PCR assay. The entire isolated RNA was reverse transcribed using the High Capacity cDNA Reverse Transcription Kit, and thus expressed TCRB transcripts were sequenced. In its TCRdb copy, this immuneACCESS table keeps in-frame sequences only and misses some clones. Where compared with another copy, unresolved V genes explain less than half of these, and the others have no known cause. The sample data list some 360,000 clones, and 15% to 20% of these were observed just once. The top ten constitute 0.044% of the sample. Sequencing input: naive CD4+ T cells from blood. This sample's cell subset or site label indicates: true naive CD4+ T cells. The receptors shown here come from a woman aged 18-29 years in good health.

The sample holds a few counts of this clone. The V and J genes are TRBV7-2 and TRBJ1-1, with a weak D call TRBD1 (5 bases). The CDR3 runs 13 residues. Trimming took 1 base from V and 4 from J, leaving 7 bases between them. Germline lookup yields CDR1 SGHTA and CDR2 FQGNSA. CDR3 loop: CASSLGQSTEAFF. As DNA, the CDR3 is TGTGCCAGCAGCTTAGGACAGAGCACTGAAGCTTTCTTT.

Only a few counts were recorded for this clone. The chain has TRBV5-1 and TRBJ2-2; D is possibly TRBD2 (5 bases). Germline CDR1 and CDR2: SGHRS and YFSETQ. The V end was cut by 0 bases, the J end by 5 bases, with 17 bases between. The CDR3 runs 17 residues. The CDR3 protein is CASSLELTGKSTGELFF. As DNA, the CDR3 is TGCGCCAGCAGCTTGGAACTAACGGGGAAGAGTACCGGGGAGCTGTTTTTT.

The table lists this clone with a few counts. CDR3 in amino acids: CAWSSTGRGNTIYF. The CDR3, as DNA: TGTGCCTGGAGTTCGACAGGGAGGGGAAACACCATATATTTT. V is TRBV30 and J is TRBJ1-3; TRBD1 matches at 7 bases. The CDR3 is 14 amino acids. V shed 2 bases, J shed 4 bases, and the junction held 5 bases outside the gene matches. CDR1 and CDR2 (germline): GTSNPN, SVGIG (reference sequence). The variable domain in full, completed from reference TRBV30 and TRBJ1-3, reads SQTIHQWPATLVQPVGSPLSLECTVEGTSNPNLYWYRQAAGRGLQLLFYSVGIGQISSEVPQNLSASRPQDRQFILSSKKLLLSDSGFYLCAWSSTGRGNTIYFGEGSWLTVV.

This clone occurred a few times. J is TRBJ1-4 and V is TRBV7-9; tentatively, D is TRBD1 (5 bases). The length of the CDR3 is 15 residues. Per germline, CDR1 SEHNR and CDR2 FQNEAQ (reference sequence). V lost 8 bases, J lost 5 bases, and 18 bases lay in between. The CDR3 nucleotides read TGTGCCAGCTCGCCAGGGCTGACCTCCAATGAAAAACTGTTTTTT. Its protein product is CASSPGLTSNEKLFF.

The J gene is TRBJ1-1, the V gene TRBV10-3, with 8 bases lining up with TRBD1. Trimming cost V 3 bases and J 6 bases; bases outside gene matches: 6. The germline V gene has CDR1 ENHRY and CDR2 SYGVKD. The CDR3 sequence is 14 residues long. As DNA, the CDR3 is TGTGCCATCAGTGACCCGGACAGGGAGGCTGAAGCTTTCTTT. Its translation: CAISDPDREAEAFF.

This clone has a handful of counts. The genes are TRBV6-1 and TRBJ2-5, with D maybe TRBD2 (7 bases). V lost 9 bases, J lost 3 bases, and 20 bases lay in between. The CDR3 is made up of 15 amino acids. Germline loops: CDR1 MNHNS, CDR2 SASEGT. The CDR3 nucleotides are TGTGCCAGTATTCATGGGGGCGCGGGGGAAGAGACCCAGTACTTC. This sequence encodes CASIHGGAGEETQYF.

The chain couples TRBV10-3 to TRBJ1-2, with 9 bases that match TRBD1. The length of the CDR3 is 14 residues. Germline V CDR1 and CDR2: ENHRY, SYGVKD. With 3 bases clipped from V and 5 bases from J, the junction kept 4 bases outside the gene matches. CDR3 nucleotides: TGTGCCATCAGTGATACAGGGGGCGTTTATGGCTACACCTTC. Protein product: CAISDTGGVYGYTF.

The table lists this clone with a few counts. The CDR3 DNA follows: TGTGCCAGCAGACAGGACAGGGACGAAGCTTTCTTT. Translated: CASRQDRDEAFF. V and J are TRBV2 and TRBJ1-1, with 8 bases fitting TRBD1. Germline V gene sequence: CDR1 SNHLY, CDR2 FYNNEI. The V gene end was trimmed by 6 bases and the J gene end by 8 bases; junction bases not matched to a gene: 5. This CDR3 region has 12 residues.

The CDR3 nucleotides read TGTGCCAGCAGCTTAAGTCCAGTCAACGAGCAGTACTTC. As protein: CASSLSPVNEQYF. J is TRBJ2-7 and V is TRBV11-1; D is undetermined. Germline CDR1 and CDR2: SGHAT and FQDESV (reference sequence). The CDR3 extends over 13 amino acids. The V and J ends lost 2 bases and 5 bases respectively, with 10 bases between them. The full variable domain, its missing parts supplied by reference TRBV11-1 and TRBJ2-7, is EAEVAQSPRYKITEKSQAVAFWCDPISGHATLYWYRQILGQGPELLVQFQDESVVDDSQLPKDRFSAERLKGVDSTLKIQPAELGDSAMYLCASSLSPVNEQYFGPGTRLTVT.

CDR3 in DNA: TGTGCCTGGGGGACAAGGGCCGGCATGAACACTGAAGCTTTCTTT. It codes for CAWGTRAGMNTEAFF. This chain links TRBV30 with TRBJ1-1; weak D call: TRBD1 (6 bases). The CDR3 runs to 15 residues. Germline loops: CDR1 GTSNPN, CDR2 SVGIG (reference sequence). V lost 5 bases and J 0 bases, leaving 16 bases between the germline ends. Full variable domain (remainder filled in from reference TRBV30 and TRBJ1-1): SQTIHQWPATLVQPVGSPLSLECTVEGTSNPNLYWYRQAAGRGLQLLFYSVGIGQISSEVPQNLSASRPQDRQFILSSKKLLLSDSGFYLCAWGTRAGMNTEAFFGQGTRLTVV.

This clone was found a few times. The genes are TRBV29-1 and TRBJ2-2; 7 bases line up with TRBD1. The CDR3 extends over 14 amino acids. Trimming at V came to 2 bases and at J to 6 bases, leaving 6 bases not matched to a gene. Germline V lookup: CDR1 SQVTM, CDR2 ANQGSEA. The CDR3 region is CSVERDSRPGELFF. CDR3 nucleotides: TGCAGCGTTGAACGGGACAGCCGACCCGGGGAGCTGTTTTTT.